This is a list of T cell receptor beta chains from one sample in a study of blood T cell repertoires in COVID-19. Clones were read by immunoSEQ multiplex PCR, and TCRdb kept only the in-frame ones, dropping some. The table includes 45,000 to 55,000 clones, 89% detected once. Sequencing was carried out using peripheral blood. These receptors were taken from a woman of 80 years or more with acute or convalescent COVID-19. CDR3s include the opening cysteine and the closing phenylalanine or tryptophan. D genes are given only for firm matches. The listing skips clone size in some rows; elsewhere it reads once, few, many or a size class.

TRBV9,TRBD2,-,TRBJ2-3,CASSPRGGGDTQYF,TGTGCCAGCAGCCCCCGGGGGGGCGGCGATACGCAGTATTTT
TRBV7-2,-,-,TRBJ2-1,CASSLGGPAGNEQFF,TGTGCCAGCAGCTTAGGGGGCCCGGCAGGCAATGAGCAGTTCTTC
TRBV28,-,-,TRBJ1-4,CASSPGGWEEKLFF,TGTGCCAGCAGCCCCGGGGGTTGGGAGGAAAAACTGTTTTTT
TRBV5-1,TRBD2,-,TRBJ2-1,CASSMTGGALNNEQFF,TGCGCCAGCAGCATGACCGGGGGGGCCTTAAACAATGAGCAGTTCTTC
TRBV4-2,TRBD2,-,TRBJ2-1,CASSQGFSGGANEQFF,TGTGCCAGCAGCCAAGGGTTTAGCGGGGGGGCCAATGAGCAGTTCTTC
TRBV5-1,-,-,TRBJ2-1,CASSLDTGPYNEQFF,TGCGCCAGCAGCTTGGATACAGGACCCTACAATGAGCAGTTCTTC
TRBV4-1,TRBD1,-,TRBJ2-2,CASSQDRGLGGELFF,TGCGCCAGCAGCCAAGACAGGGGGCTTGGCGGGGAGCTGTTTTTT
TRBV2,-,few,TRBJ1-6,CASSGQGLSNSPLHF,TGTGCCAGCAGTGGCCAGGGCCTATCGAATTCACCCCTCCACTTT
TRBV6-5,TRBD1,few,TRBJ1-6,CASTLQGTGNSPLHF,TGTGCCAGCACTTTACAGGGGACAGGGAATTCACCCCTCCACTTT
TRBV6-5,-,-,TRBJ2-7,CASTTDQGFYEQYF,TGTGCCAGCACTACGGATCAGGGGTTCTACGAGCAGTACTTC
TRBV7-9,-,-,TRBJ1-1,CASGRGQLTTEAFF,TGTGCCAGCGGCAGAGGACAGCTTACAACTGAAGCTTTCTTT
TRBV5-4,TRBD2,-,TRBJ2-1,CASSLTSGGYNEQFF,TGTGCCAGCAGCTTAACGAGCGGGGGCTACAATGAGCAGTTCTTC
TRBV3-1/TRBV3-2,-,-,TRBJ2-1,CASSRYPGDQSRQFF,TGTGCCAGCAGCCGCTATCCCGGGGATCAAAGCAGGCAGTTCTTC
TRBV11-2,-,-,TRBJ1-2,CASRPPLEGYGYTF,TGTGCCAGCAGACCCCCCTTAGAGGGCTATGGCTACACCTTC
TRBV7-6,TRBD2,-,TRBJ2-3,CASSTPSGGISDTQYF,TGTGCCAGCAGCACCCCTAGCGGGGGGATTTCAGATACGCAGTATTTT
TRBV7-2,TRBD1,-,TRBJ2-2,CASSLGQGGNTGELFF,TGTGCCAGCAGCCTTGGACAGGGAGGAAACACCGGGGAGCTGTTTTTT
TRBV6-5,-,once,TRBJ2-3,CASVGGGNTQYF,TGTGCCAGCGTAGGGGGTGGTAATACGCAGTATTTT
TRBV29-1,-,once,TRBJ2-3,CSVEGFVSPDTQYF,TGCAGCGTTGAAGGGTTCGTGAGCCCAGATACGCAGTATTTT
TRBV5-1,TRBD1,-,TRBJ2-5,CASSGTGARETQYF,TGCGCCAGCAGCGGCACAGGGGCGAGAGAGACCCAGTACTTC
TRBV20-1,TRBD1,-,TRBJ1-4,CSARAPGQTNEKLFF,TGCAGTGCTCGTGCCCCGGGACAGACTAATGAAAAACTGTTTTTT
TRBV6-5,TRBD1,-,TRBJ2-1,CASSRTGTGSNEQFF,TGTGCCAGCAGTCGAACCGGGACAGGCAGCAATGAGCAGTTCTTC
TRBV7-8,TRBD2,-,TRBJ2-1,CASQDSGGAIGEQFF,TGTGCCAGTCAGGATAGCGGGGGGGCCATTGGTGAGCAGTTCTTC
TRBV6-5,-,-,TRBJ1-6,CASRLTYNSPLHF,TGTGCCAGCAGGCTAACCTATAATTCACCCCTCCACTTT
TRBV6-1,-,-,TRBJ1-1,CASSEWGERFPEAFF,TGTGCCAGCAGTGAGTGGGGGGAAAGGTTCCCTGAAGCTTTCTTT
TRBV19,TRBD1,-,TRBJ1-3,CASSISHRGSSGNTIYF,TGTGCCAGTAGTATTTCCCACAGGGGGTCATCTGGAAACACCATATATTTT
TRBV5-1,TRBD1,-,TRBJ2-1,CASSFLRGQGGEQFF,TGCGCCAGCAGCTTCCTACGGGGACAGGGCGGTGAGCAGTTCTTC